This T cell receptor (beta chain) was documented in a study of tissue T cells after allogeneic stem cell transplantation. Time point given: mouse harvest day 14 after allogeneic transplant. The graft held 10^6 splenic CD5+ T cells and 10^7 T-cell-depleted bone marrow cells. Assay: immunoSEQ multiplex PCR; the TCRdb copy retains only in-frame clones and omits some. The data hold thousands of clones, with roughly 53% observed a single time. Sequenced: gut tissue. The receptors here all came from a female BALB/c mouse given C57BL/6 T cells with graft-versus-host disease after an allogeneic hematopoietic cell transplant.

To note about this clone: Mouse gene names apply. The sequence runs out 1 residue before the end of the CDR3; the remainder is reconstructed from the germline J gene. J is TRBJ2-7 and V is TRBV2; 12 bases are shared with TRBD2. V dropped 4 bases and J dropped 4; count of bases not matched to a gene: 8. The germline gives CDR1 LGHNA, CDR2 YSYQKL. The CDR3 has 16 amino acids. CDR3 in amino acids: CASSPGLGGGLYEQYF. CDR3 DNA, as far as it was read: TGTGCCAGCAGCCCCGGACTGGGGGGGGGACTTTATGAACAGTAC.